One and the same sample provided the 22 T cell receptor beta chains below, sequenced in a study of blood T cell repertoires in COVID-19. This table comes from immunoSEQ multiplex PCR, and its TCRdb copy is limited to in-frame clones, with some not included. The sample records roughly 240,000 clones, about nine tenths being singletons. Sequences were obtained from PBMCs or T cells enriched from blood (not recorded which). All receptors derive from a middle-aged woman with acute COVID-19.

V and J are TRBV6-5 and TRBJ2-7; possible D gene TRBD1, 5 bases. CDR1 is MNHEY, CDR2 SVGAGI, per germline. V was pared by 6 bases and J by 3 bases, with 12 bases between. The CDR3 runs 13 residues. The CDR3 DNA sequence: TGTGCCAGCAGCACACACAGGAACTACGAGCAGTACGTC. Protein product: CASSTHRNYEQYV.

J is TRBJ1-6 and V is TRBV7-2; possible D gene TRBD1, 5 bases. Germline V gene lookup returns CDR1 SGHTA and CDR2 FQGNSA. The CDR3 length is 14 residues. Trimming pared 4 bases from V and 10 bases from J, leaving 14 bases between. CDR3 amino acids: CASSSSSRGSPLHF. CDR3 sequence (DNA): TGTGCCAGCAGCTCCTCCTCGCGGGGGTCACCCCTCCACTTT.

V and J are TRBV21-1 and TRBJ1-6; TRBD1 is the table's D call and was not checked against the DNA. TRBV21-1 constitutes a pseudogene. The CDR3 is made up of 20 amino acids. The CDR3 DNA is TGTGCCAGCAGCAAAGAGGGGACAGGGAGGGAATTTACCTATAATTCACCCCTCCACTTT. It specifies CASSKEGTGREFTYNSPLHF.

The chain links TRBV7-2 to TRBJ2-3; 9 bases agree with TRBD2. CDR1 and CDR2 (germline): SGHTA, FQGNSA. CDR3 size: 17 residues. Unmatched junction bases numbered 17, after V lost 10 bases and J lost 3 bases. CDR3 nucleotide sequence: TGTGCCACCAACAATGGCGCGGGGGGGTCGGTGACAGATACGCAGTATTTT. This gives the protein CATNNGAGGSVTDTQYF.

Comments on this clone: An end of the junction does not agree with germline; a read error may underlie this. The CDR3 loop is CASSLASSGSPDTQYF. The CDR3 nucleotides are TGTGCTAGCAGCTTAGCGTCTAGCGGGAGTCCAGATACGCAGTATTTT. J is TRBJ2-3 and V is TRBV7-7; TRBD2 matches 10 bases. Germline-derived CDR1 and CDR2 are SSHAT and FNYEAQ (reference sequence). The CDR3 sequence is 16 residues long.

The V and J genes are TRBV4-3 and TRBJ1-4; no reliable D call. V lost 4 bases, J lost 4 bases, and 13 bases lay in between. CDR1 and CDR2 from the germline V gene are LGHNA and YSLEER. The CDR3 is 15 amino acids. The CDR3 spells CASSRGGGNNEKLFF. The DNA of the CDR3 is TGCGCCAGCAGCCGAGGTGGAGGGAATAATGAAAAACTGTTTTTT.

The gene calls are TRBV10-3 and TRBJ1-2; D not certain. The CDR3 sequence is 11 residues long. Germline values: CDR1 ENHRY, CDR2 SYGVKD. Trimming took 8 bases from V and 3 from J, leaving 7 bases between them. CDR3 amino acids: CAILTDYGYTF. Written as DNA, the CDR3 is TGTGCCATCCTAACAGACTATGGCTACACCTTC.

The CDR3 DNA is TGTGCCAGCAGCTTGGGCGGACAGGGCGGAGCAGATACGCAGTATTTT. Translation gives CASSLGGQGGADTQYF. The chain carries TRBV5-4 and TRBJ2-3, with 8 bases fitting TRBD1. CDR1 and CDR2 from the germline V gene are SGHNT and YYREEE (reference sequence). The CDR3 has 16 amino acids. V shed 0 bases and J 4 bases; nucleotides not matched to a gene: 7.

V gene TRBV4-3 combines with J gene TRBJ1-4; possibly TRBD1 for D (6 bases). Looked up from germline, CDR1 is LGHNA and CDR2 is YSLEER. V was trimmed by 5 bases and J by 7 bases, leaving 17 bases between them. The CDR3 extends over 15 amino acids. This CDR3 is CASSSRTEGGEKLFF. CDR3 nucleotide sequence: TGCGCCAGCAGCTCCCGGACAGAGGGCGGTGAAAAACTGTTTTTT.

This chain connects TRBV11-2 to TRBJ2-1; 12 bases are a match to TRBD2. V lost 3 bases to trimming and J lost 7 bases; unmatched junction nucleotides: 7. This CDR3 is built from 16 residues. Germline lookup yields CDR1 SGHAT and CDR2 FQNNGV. The CDR3 DNA is TGTGCCAGCAGCTTCTCCCCTAGCGGGAGGGGGAATGAGCAGTTCTTC. This sequence encodes CASSFSPSGRGNEQFF. The variable domain in full, completed from reference TRBV11-2 and TRBJ2-1, reads EAGVAQSPRYKIIEKRQSVAFWCNPISGHATLYWYQQILGQGPKLLIQFQNNGVVDDSQLPKDRFSAERLKGVDSTLKIQPAKLEDSAVYLCASSFSPSGRGNEQFFGPGTRLTVL.

The chain combines TRBV19 with TRBJ2-1; 10 bases line up with TRBD2. V gave up 5 bases and J gave up 3 bases; unmatched junction bases: 7. CDR1 and CDR2 (germline): LNHDA, SQIVND (reference sequence). The CDR3 is 16 amino acids. CDR3 in amino acids: CASSFSGTSDYNEQFF. CDR3 nucleotide sequence: TGTGCCAGTAGTTTTTCTGGGACTAGCGACTACAATGAGCAGTTCTTC. Full variable domain (rest looked up from reference TRBV19 and TRBJ2-1): DGGITQSPKYLFRKEGQNVTLSCEQNLNHDAMYWYRQDPGQGLRLIYYSQIVNDFQKGDIAEGYSVSREKKESFPLTVTSAQKNPTAFYLCASSFSGTSDYNEQFFGPGTRLTVL.

The J gene is TRBJ2-3, the V gene TRBV7-6, with D maybe TRBD2 (6 bases). This CDR3 spans 17 amino acids. The V end lost 1 base, the J end lost 4 bases, and 18 bases lay between the germline ends. Germline assignment: CDR1 SGHVS and CDR2 FNYEAQ. CDR3 in DNA: TGTGCCAGCAGCTTAGGGGCCGGGACTGGGGCAGCAGATACGCAGTATTTT. This encodes CASSLGAGTGAADTQYF.

This clone was found once. The J gene is TRBJ2-3, the V gene TRBV5-4; 7 positions match TRBD2. V shed 6 bases, J shed 3 bases, and the junction held 7 bases outside the gene matches. Germline V CDR1 and CDR2: SGHNT, YYREEE (reference sequence). The CDR3 consists of 14 residues. The chain's CDR3 is CASNWRGSTDTQYF. Written as DNA, the CDR3 is TGTGCCAGCAACTGGCGGGGGTCGACAGATACGCAGTATTTT.

This rearrangement joins TRBV18 to TRBJ1-3, with 8 nucleotides matching TRBD1. After removal of 5 bases from V and 2 bases from J, the junction contained 2 bases not matched to a gene. Germline CDR1 reads KGHSH; CDR2 reads LQKENI. The CDR3 loop spans 14 amino acids. This chain's CDR3 is CASSSDRAGNTIYF. As DNA, the CDR3 is TGTGCCAGCTCATCGGACAGGGCTGGAAACACCATATATTTT.

The chain joins TRBV9 to TRBJ1-2; 8 nucleotides match TRBD1. V shed 0 bases, J shed 4 bases, and the junction held 5 bases outside the gene matches. Germline CDR1 SGDLS, CDR2 YYNGEE. The CDR3 length is 15 residues. CDR3 nucleotides: TGTGCCAGCAGCGTAGGGACAGGGATGCGCTATGGCTACACCTTC. Its translation is CASSVGTGMRYGYTF.

The rearrangement joins TRBV10-1 to TRBJ1-1; TRBD1 might be the D (5 bases). Germline assignment: CDR1 WNHNN and CDR2 SYGVQD (reference sequence). This CDR3 contains 15 residues. Trimming took off 3 bases at V and 2 bases at J, with 13 bases between the two ends. CDR3 bases: TGCGCCAGCAGTGAATCGGCCAGGGTCAACACTGAAGCTTTCTTT. Amino acid sequence: CASSESARVNTEAFF.

V is TRBV27 and J is TRBJ1-3; D remains ambiguous. Trimming shortened V by 3 bases and J by 0 bases, and 9 bases separated the two germline ends. The CDR3 runs 15 residues. Germline assignment: CDR1 MNHEY and CDR2 SMNVEV (reference sequence). CDR3 bases: TGTGCCAGCAGTTTTTCTGGCAGCTCTGGAAACACCATATATTTT. This gives the protein CASSFSGSSGNTIYF.

This rearrangement joins TRBV5-4 to TRBJ2-7, with 9 bases identical to TRBD1. The length of the CDR3 is 16 residues. Per germline, CDR1 SGHNT and CDR2 YYREEE (reference sequence). J gave up 3 bases and V 2 bases, and 9 bases lay outside the gene matches. The CDR3 loop reads CASSLKDGTGYYEQYF. Written as DNA, the CDR3 is TGTGCCAGCAGCTTAAAAGATGGGACAGGGTACTACGAGCAGTACTTC.

The J gene is TRBJ1-2, the V gene TRBV27, with TRBD1 matching over 9 bases. The V gene end was trimmed by 5 bases and the J gene end by 3 bases; junction bases not matched to a gene: 4. There are 14 residues in the CDR3. Looked up from germline, CDR1 is MNHEY and CDR2 is SMNVEV (reference sequence). CDR3 sequence (DNA): TGTGCCAGCAGTCCACAGGGGGCGGACTATGGCTACACCTTC. Its protein product is CASSPQGADYGYTF.

This chain links TRBV6-6 with TRBJ2-7, with D perhaps matching TRBD1 (6 bases). Trimming stripped 0 bases from V and 3 bases from J, with 12 bases between. Germline CDR1 MNHNY, CDR2 SVGAGI (reference sequence). This CDR3 has 15 residues. The CDR3 region has the DNA TGTGCCAGCAGTTACTCGACAGGCCGAGACTACGAGCAGTACGTC. It is translated as CASSYSTGRDYEQYV.

The chain employs TRBV4-3 and TRBJ2-2; D remains unclear. V lost 4 bases and J lost 4, with 13 bases in between. The CDR3 runs to 15 residues. Per the germline V gene, CDR1 is LGHNA and CDR2 is YSLEER. In nucleotides, the CDR3 is TGCGCCAGCAGCCCGGAGTTGAATCCCACCGGGGAGCTGTTTTTT. This sequence encodes CASSPELNPTGELFF.

The chain employs TRBV3-1 (or the pseudogene TRBV3-2) and TRBJ1-6; tentative D call: TRBD1 (6 bases). The V and J ends lost 1 base and 9 bases respectively, with 19 bases between them. Germline values: CDR1 LGHDT, CDR2 YNNKEL (reference sequence). The CDR3 is made up of 17 amino acids. The CDR3 DNA reads as TGTGCCAGCAGCCAAGGGATCGGGGGGCCCGGGGGTTCACCCCTCCACTTT. Protein: CASSQGIGGPGGSPLHF.